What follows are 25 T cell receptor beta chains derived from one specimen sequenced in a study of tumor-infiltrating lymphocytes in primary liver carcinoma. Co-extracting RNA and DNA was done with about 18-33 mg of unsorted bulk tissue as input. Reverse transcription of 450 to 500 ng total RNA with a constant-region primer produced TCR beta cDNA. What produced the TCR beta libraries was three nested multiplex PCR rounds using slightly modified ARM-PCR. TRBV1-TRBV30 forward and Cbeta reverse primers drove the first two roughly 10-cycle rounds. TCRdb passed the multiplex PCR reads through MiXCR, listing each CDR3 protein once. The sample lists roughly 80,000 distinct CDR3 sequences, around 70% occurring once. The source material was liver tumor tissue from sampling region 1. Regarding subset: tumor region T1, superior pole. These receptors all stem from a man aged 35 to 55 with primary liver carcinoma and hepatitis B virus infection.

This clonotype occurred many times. CDR3 protein: CAISEQSSYNEQFF. The CDR3, as DNA: TGTGCCATCAGTGAACAAAGCTCCTACAATGAGCAGTTCTTC. The chain uses TRBV10-3 and TRBJ2-1, with D unresolved. The V end lost 3 bases, the J end lost 0 bases, and 6 bases lay between the germline ends. The CDR3 consists of 14 residues. Looked up from germline, CDR1 is ENHRY and CDR2 is SYGVKD.

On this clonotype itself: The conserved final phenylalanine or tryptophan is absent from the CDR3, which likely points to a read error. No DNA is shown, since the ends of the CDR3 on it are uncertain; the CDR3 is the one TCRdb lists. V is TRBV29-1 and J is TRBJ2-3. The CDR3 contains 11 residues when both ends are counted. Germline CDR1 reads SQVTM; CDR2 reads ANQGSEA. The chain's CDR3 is CSVAGADTKYS.

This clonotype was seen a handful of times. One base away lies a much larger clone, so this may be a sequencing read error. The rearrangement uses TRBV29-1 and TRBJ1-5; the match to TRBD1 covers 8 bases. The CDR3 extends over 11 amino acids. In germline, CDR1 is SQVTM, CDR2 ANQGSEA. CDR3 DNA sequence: TGCAGCGTTGATTCGGGACAGGCTCAGCGTTTT. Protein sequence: CSVDSGQAQRF.

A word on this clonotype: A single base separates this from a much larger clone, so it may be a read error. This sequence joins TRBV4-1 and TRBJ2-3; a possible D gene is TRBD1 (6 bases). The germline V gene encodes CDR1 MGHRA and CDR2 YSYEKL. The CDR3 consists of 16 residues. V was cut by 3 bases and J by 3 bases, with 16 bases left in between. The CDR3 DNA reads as TGCGCCAGCAGCCAGCTCGGGACATGGGTTACAGATACGCAGTATTTT. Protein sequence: CASSQLGTWVTDTQYF.

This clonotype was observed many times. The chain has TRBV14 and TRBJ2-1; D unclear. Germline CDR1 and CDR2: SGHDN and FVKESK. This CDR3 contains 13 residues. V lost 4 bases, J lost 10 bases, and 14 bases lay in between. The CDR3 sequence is CASSPDLGREQFF. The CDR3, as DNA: TGTGCCAGCAGCCCGGACCTGGGTCGGGAGCAGTTCTTC.

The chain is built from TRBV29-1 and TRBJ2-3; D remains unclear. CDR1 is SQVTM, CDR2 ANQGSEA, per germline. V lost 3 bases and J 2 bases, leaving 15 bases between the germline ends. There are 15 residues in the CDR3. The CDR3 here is CSVEDLVLITDTQYF. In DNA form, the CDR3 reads TGCAGCGTTGAGGACCTCGTACTAATCACAGATACGCAGTATTTT.

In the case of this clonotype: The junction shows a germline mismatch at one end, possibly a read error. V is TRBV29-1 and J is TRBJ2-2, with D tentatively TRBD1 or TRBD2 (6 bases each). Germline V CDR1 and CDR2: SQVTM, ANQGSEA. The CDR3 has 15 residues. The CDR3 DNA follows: TGCGGCGTTGAAGGGGGACTTGCGAACACCGGGGAGCTGTTTTTT. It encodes CGVEGGLANTGELFF.

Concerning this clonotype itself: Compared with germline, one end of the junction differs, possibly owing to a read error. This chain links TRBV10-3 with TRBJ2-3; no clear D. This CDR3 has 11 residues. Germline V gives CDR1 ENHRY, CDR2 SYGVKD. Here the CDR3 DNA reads TGTGCCGTCAGTGATGAAGATACACGGTATTTT. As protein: CAVSDEDTRYF.

CDR3 sequence reads: CANCQDRTEAFF. The CDR3 DNA follows: TGTGCCAACTGCCAAGACCGGACTGAAGCTTTCTTT. The V call is TRBV14, the J call TRBJ1-1, with D uncertain. Germline CDR1 SGHDN, CDR2 FVKESK. This CDR3 is built from 12 residues. The ends were cut back, 10 bases at V and 5 bases at J, with 14 bases in the middle.

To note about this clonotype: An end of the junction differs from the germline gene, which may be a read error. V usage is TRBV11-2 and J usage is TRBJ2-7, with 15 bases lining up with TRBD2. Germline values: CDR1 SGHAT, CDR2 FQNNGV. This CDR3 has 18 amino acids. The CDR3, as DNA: TGCGCCAACAGCTTATCCGTTGGACTAGCGGGAGGGGAGTACGAGCAGTACTTC. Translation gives CANSLSVGLAGGEYEQYF.

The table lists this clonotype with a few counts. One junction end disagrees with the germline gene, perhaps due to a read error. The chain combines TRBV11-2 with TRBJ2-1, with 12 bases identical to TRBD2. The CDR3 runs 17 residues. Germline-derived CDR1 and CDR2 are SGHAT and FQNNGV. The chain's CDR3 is CASSLEVASGRANERFF. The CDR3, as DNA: TGTGCCAGCAGCTTAGAGGTTGCTAGCGGGAGGGCCAATGAGCGGTTCTTC.

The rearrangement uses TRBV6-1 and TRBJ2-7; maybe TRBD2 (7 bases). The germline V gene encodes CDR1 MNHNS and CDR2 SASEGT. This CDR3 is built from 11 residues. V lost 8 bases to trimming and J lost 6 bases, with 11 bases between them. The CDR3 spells CASSGGLEQYF. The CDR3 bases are TGTGCCAGCTCCGGGGGGCTCGAGCAGTACTTC.

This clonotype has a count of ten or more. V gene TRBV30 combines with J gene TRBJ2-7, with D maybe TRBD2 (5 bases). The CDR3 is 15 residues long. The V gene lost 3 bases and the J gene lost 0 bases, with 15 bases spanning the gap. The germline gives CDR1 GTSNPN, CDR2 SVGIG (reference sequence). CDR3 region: CAWRSGVALSYEQYF. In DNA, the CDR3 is TGTGCCTGGAGAAGCGGCGTGGCCCTCTCCTACGAGCAGTACTTC.

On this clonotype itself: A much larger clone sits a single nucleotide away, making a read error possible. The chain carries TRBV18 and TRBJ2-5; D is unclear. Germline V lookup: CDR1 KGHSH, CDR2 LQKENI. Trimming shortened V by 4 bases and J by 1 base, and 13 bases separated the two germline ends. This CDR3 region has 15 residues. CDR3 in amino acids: CASSLTVDRQETQYF. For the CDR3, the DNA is TGTGCCAGCTCACTTACAGTGGACCGCCAAGAGACCCAGTACTTC.

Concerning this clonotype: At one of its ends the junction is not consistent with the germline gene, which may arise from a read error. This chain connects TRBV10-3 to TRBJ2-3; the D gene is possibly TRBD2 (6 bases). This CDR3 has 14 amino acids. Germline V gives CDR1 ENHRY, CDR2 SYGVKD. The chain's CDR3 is CPISDRAGTDTQYF. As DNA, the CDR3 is TGTCCCATCAGTGATAGAGCGGGTACAGATACGCAGTATTTT.

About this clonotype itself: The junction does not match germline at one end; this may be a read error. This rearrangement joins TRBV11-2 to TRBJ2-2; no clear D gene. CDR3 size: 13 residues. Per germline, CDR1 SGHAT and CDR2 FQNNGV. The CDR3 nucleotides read TGTACCAGCATCTTTAATCGGGTCGGGGAGCTGTTTTTT. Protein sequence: CTSIFNRVGELFF.

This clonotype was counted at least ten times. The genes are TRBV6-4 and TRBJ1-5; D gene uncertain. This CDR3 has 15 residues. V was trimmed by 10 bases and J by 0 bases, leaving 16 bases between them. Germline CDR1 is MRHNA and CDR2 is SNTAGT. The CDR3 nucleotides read TGTGCCAACCCATGCGAGGACTATAGCAATCAGCCCCAGCATTTT. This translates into CANPCEDYSNQPQHF.

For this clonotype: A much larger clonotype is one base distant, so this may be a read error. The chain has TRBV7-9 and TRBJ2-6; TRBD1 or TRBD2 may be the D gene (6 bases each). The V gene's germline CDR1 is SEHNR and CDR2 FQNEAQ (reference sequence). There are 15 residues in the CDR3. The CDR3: CASSLRGVGVNVLTF. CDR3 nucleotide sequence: TGTGCCAGCAGCTTAAGGGGGGTCGGGGTCAACGTCCTGACTTTC.

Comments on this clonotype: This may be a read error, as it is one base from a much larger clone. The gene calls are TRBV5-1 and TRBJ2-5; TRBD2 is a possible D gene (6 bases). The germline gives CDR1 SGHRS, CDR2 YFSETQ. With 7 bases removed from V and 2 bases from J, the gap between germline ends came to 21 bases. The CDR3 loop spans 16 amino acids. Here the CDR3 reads CASGDGTGGNQETQYF. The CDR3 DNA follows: TGCGCCAGCGGCGATGGGACTGGCGGGAATCAAGAGACCCAGTACTTC.

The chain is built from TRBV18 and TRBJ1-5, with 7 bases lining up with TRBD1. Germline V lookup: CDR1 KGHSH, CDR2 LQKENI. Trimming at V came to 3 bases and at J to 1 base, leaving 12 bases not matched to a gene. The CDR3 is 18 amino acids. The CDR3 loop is CASSPTGPQLLSNQPQHF. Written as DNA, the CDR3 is TGTGCCAGCTCACCGACAGGGCCCCAACTTTTAAGCAATCAGCCCCAGCATTTT.

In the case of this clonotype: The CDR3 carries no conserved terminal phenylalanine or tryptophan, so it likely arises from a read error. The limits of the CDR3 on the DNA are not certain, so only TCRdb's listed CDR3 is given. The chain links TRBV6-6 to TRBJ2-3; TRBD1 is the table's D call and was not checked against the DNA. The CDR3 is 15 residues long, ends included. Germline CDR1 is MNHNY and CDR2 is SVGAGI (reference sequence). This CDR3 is CVSSPGHSGTDTLYL.

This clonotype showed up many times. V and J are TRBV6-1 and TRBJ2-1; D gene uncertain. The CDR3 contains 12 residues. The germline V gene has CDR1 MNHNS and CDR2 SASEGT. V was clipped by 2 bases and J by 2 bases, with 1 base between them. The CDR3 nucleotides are TGTGCCAGCAGTGAAACCTACAATGAGCAGTTCTTC. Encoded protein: CASSETYNEQFF.

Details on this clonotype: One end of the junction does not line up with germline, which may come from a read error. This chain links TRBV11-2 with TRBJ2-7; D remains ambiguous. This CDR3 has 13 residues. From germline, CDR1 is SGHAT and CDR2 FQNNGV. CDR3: CASTLSVLVSQYF. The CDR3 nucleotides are TGTGCCAGCACCTTAAGTGTGCTAGTGTCGCAGTACTTC. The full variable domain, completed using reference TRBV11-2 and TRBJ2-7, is EAGVAQSPRYKIIEKRQSVAFWCNPISGHATLYWYQQILGQGPKLLIQFQNNGVVDDSQLPKDRFSAERLKGVDSTLKIQPAKLEDSAVYLCASTLSVLVSQYFGPGTRLTVT.

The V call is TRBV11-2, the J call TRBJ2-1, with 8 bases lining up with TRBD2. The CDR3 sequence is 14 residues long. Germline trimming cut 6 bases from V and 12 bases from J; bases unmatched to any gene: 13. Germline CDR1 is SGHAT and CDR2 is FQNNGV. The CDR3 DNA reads TGTGCCAGCAGTCCGGGAGGGCCGTACAGTGGGCAGTTCTTC. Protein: CASSPGGPYSGQFF.

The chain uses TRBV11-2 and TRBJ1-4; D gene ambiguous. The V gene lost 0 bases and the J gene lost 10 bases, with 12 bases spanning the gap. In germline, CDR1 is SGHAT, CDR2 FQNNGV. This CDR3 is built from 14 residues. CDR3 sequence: CASSLEVRDGKLFF. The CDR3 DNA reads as TGTGCCAGCAGCTTAGAGGTTAGAGACGGAAAACTGTTTTTT.